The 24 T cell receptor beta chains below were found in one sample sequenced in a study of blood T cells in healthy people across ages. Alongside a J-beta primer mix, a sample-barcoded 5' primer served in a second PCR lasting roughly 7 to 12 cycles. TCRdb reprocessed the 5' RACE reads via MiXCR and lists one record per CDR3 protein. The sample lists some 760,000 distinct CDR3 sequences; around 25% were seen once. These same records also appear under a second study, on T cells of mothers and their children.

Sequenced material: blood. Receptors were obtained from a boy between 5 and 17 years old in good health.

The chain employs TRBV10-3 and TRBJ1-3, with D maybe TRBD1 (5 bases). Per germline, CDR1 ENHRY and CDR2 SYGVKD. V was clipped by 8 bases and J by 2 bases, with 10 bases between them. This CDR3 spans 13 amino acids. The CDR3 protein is CAIRADTGNTIYF. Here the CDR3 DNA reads TGTGCCATCCGCGCGGACACTGGAAACACCATATATTTT.

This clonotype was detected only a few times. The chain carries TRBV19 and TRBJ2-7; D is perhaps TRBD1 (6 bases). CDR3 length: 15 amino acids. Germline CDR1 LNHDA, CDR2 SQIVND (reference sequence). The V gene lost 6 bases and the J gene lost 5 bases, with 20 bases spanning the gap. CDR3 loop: CASSPTGQGFNEQYF. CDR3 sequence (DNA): TGTGCCAGTAGCCCTACAGGGCAAGGTTTCAACGAGCAGTACTTC.

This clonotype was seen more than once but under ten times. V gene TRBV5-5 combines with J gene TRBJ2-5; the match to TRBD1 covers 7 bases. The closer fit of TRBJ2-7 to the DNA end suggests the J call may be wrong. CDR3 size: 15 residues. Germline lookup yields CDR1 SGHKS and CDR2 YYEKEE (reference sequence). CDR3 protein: CASSFRQGSSYEQYF. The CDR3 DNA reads TGTGCCAGCAGCTTCCGACAGGGCAGCTCCTACGAGCAGTACTTC.

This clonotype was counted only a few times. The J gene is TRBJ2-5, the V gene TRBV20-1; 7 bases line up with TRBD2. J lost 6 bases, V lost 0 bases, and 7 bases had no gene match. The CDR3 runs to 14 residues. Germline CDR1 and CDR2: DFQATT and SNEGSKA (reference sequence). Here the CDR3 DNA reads TGCAGTGCTAGAGATAGTGGCGGGGGACAGACCCAGTACTTC. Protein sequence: CSARDSGGGQTQYF.

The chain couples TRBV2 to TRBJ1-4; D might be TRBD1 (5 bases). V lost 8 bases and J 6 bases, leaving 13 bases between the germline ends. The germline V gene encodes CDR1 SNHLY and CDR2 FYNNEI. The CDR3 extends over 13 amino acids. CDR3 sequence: CASGGAMDEKLFF. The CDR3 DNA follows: TGTGCCAGCGGTGGGGCGATGGATGAAAAACTGTTTTTT.

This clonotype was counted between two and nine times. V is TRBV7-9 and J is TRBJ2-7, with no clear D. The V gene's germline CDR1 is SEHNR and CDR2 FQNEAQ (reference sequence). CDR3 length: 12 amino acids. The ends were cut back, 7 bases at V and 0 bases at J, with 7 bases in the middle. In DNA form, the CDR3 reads TGTGCCAGCACCACGAGCTCCTACGAGCAGTACTTC. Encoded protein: CASTTSSYEQYF.

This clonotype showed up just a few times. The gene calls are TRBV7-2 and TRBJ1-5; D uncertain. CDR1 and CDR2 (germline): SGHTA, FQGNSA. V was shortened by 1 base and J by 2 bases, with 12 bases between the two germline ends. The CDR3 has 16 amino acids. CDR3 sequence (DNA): TGTGCCAGCAGCTTAGATTTAAATAGGGGCAATCAGCCCCAGCATTTT. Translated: CASSLDLNRGNQPQHF.

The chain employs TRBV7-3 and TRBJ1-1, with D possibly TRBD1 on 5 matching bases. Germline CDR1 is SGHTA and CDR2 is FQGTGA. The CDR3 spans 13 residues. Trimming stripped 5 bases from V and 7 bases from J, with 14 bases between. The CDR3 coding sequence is TGTGCCAGCAGCCCTGTGTCAGGGTATGAAGCTTTCTTT. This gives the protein CASSPVSGYEAFF. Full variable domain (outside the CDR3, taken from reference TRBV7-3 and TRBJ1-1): GAGVSQTPSNKVTEKGKYVELRCDPISGHTALYWYRQSLGQGPEFLIYFQGTGAADDSGLPNDRFFAVRPEGSVSTLKIQRTERGDSAVYLCASSPVSGYEAFFGQGTRLTVV.

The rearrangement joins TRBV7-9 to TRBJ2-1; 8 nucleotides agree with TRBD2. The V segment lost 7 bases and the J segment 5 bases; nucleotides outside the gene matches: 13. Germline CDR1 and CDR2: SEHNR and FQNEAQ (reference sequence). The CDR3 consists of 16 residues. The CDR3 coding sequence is TGTGCCAGCATCGACCGGGAGGGCCTTCGGGACAATGAGCAGTTCTTC. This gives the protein CASIDREGLRDNEQFF.

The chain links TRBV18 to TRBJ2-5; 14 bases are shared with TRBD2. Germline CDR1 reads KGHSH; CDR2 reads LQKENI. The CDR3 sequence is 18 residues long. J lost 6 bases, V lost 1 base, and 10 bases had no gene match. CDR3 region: CASSPQAATSGREKTQYF. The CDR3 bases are TGTGCCAGCTCACCACAGGCGGCGACTAGCGGGAGGGAAAAGACCCAGTACTTC.

CDR3 nucleotide sequence: TGTGCCAGCACCCCCGCGCCCGGGACAGGGGGGACCAATGAGCAGTTCTTC. Protein product: CASTPAPGTGGTNEQFF. The chain employs TRBV27 and TRBJ2-5; 11 bases match TRBD1. The J call is in doubt because the DNA end fits TRBJ2-1 better. CDR1 and CDR2 from the germline V gene are MNHEY and SMNVEV (reference sequence). The CDR3 runs 17 residues.

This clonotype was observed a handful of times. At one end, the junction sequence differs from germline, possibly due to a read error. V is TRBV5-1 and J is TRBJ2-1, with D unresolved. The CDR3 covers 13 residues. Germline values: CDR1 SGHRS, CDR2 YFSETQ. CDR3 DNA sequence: TGCGCTAGCAGCTTGGCCCCAGAAAATGAGCAGTTCTTC. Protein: CASSLAPENEQFF.

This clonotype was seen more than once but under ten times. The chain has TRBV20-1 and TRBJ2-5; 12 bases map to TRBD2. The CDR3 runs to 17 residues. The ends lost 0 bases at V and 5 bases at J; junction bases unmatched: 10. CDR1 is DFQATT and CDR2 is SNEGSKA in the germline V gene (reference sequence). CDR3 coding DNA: TGCAGTGCTAGAGAGCTAGGACTAGCGGGGTTTGGGGAGACCCAGTACTTC. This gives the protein CSARELGLAGFGETQYF.

The CDR3 sequence: CASSVNRGRNYGYTF. CDR3 DNA sequence: TGTGCCAGCAGCGTAAACAGGGGTCGAAACTATGGCTACACCTTC. This rearrangement joins TRBV7-2 to TRBJ1-2; the match to TRBD1 covers 7 bases. This CDR3 is built from 15 residues. J lost 2 bases, V lost 5 bases, and 8 bases had no gene match. Germline CDR1 is SGHTA and CDR2 is FQGNSA. Variable domain in full (rest from reference TRBV7-2 and TRBJ1-2): GAGVSQSPSNKVTEKGKDVELRCDPISGHTALYWYRQSLGQGLEFLIYFQGNSAPDKSGLPSDRFSAERTGGSVSTLTIQRTQQEDSAVYLCASSVNRGRNYGYTFGSGTRLTVV.

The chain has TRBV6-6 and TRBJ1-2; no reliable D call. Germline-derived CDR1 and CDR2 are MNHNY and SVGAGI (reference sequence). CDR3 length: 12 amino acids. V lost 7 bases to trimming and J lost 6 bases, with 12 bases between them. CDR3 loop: CASILSLHGYTF. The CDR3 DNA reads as TGTGCCAGCATTTTATCCCTCCATGGCTACACCTTC.

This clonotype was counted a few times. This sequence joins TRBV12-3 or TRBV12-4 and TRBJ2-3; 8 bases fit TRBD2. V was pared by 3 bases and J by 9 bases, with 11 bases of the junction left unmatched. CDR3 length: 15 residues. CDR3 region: CASSFRGGLVGTQYF. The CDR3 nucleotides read TGTGCCAGCAGTTTTCGGGGGGGACTGGTAGGAACGCAGTATTTT.

The CDR3 nucleotides are TGTGCCAGCAGTTTAAACCTGTGGGCCCCTGACGGACTAACTAATGAAAAACTGTTTTTT. Translation: CASSLNLWAPDGLTNEKLFF. This sequence joins TRBV12-3 or TRBV12-4 and TRBJ1-4; D is undetermined. CDR3 size: 20 residues. The V end lost 2 bases, the J end lost 1 base, and 23 bases lay between the germline ends.

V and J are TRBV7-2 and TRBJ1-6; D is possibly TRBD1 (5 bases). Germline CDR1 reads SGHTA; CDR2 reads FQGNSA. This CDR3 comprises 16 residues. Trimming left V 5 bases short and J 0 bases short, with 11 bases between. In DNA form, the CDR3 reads TGTGCCAGCAGCAGTGAGGGGTACTCCTATAATTCACCCCTCCACTTT. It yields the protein CASSSEGYSYNSPLHF.

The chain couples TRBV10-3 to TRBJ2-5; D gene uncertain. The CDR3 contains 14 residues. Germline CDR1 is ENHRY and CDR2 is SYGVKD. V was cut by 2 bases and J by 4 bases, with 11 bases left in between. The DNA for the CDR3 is TGTGCCATCAGTGAGGCGCTGGGCCGAGAGACCCAGTACTTC. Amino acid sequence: CAISEALGRETQYF.

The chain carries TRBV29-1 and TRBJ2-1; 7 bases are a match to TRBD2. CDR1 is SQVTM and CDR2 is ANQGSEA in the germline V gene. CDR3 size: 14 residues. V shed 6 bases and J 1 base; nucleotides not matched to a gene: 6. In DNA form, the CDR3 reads TGCAGCGTGGTGCTAGCGGTTTCCTACAATGAGCAGTTCTTC. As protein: CSVVLAVSYNEQFF.

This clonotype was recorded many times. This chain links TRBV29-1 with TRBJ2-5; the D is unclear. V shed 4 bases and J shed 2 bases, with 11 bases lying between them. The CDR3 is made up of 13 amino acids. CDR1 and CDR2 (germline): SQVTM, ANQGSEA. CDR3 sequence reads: CSVATVLQETQYF. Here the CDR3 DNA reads TGCAGCGTTGCCACAGTGCTACAAGAGACCCAGTACTTC.

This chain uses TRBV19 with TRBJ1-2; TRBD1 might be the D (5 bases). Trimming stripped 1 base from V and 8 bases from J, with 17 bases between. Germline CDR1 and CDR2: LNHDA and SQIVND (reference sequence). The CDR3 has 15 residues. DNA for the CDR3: TGTGCCAGTAGTATAGTCCATGGGGGGGTCTACGGCTACACCTTC. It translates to CASSIVHGGVYGYTF.

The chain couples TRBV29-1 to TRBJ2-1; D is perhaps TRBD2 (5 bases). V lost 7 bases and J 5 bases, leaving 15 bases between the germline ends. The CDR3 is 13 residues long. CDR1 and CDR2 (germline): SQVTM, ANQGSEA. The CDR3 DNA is TGCAGCGAAAGGACTTTTACCGACAATGAGCAGTTCTTC. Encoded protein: CSERTFTDNEQFF.

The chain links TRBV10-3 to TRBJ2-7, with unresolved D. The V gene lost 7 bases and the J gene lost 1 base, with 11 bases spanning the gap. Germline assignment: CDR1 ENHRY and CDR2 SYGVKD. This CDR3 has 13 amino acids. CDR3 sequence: CAINDARSYEQYF. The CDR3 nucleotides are TGTGCCATCAACGATGCGAGGTCCTACGAGCAGTACTTC.